These 17 T cell receptor beta chains originate from one sample sequenced in a study of shared clonotypes between healthy human individuals. Only in-frame clones appear in the TCRdb table, and some are missing; sequencing was by immunoSEQ multiplex PCR. The sample contains hundreds of thousands of clones, approximately 96% of which appear only once. CD45RO-negative, CCR7-positively selected cells formed the naive CD8 fraction, excluding terminally differentiated effector memory CD45RA+ cells. Sequenced material: naive CD8+ T cells sorted from blood. These TCRs come from a man in his thirties or forties in good health.

This sequence joins TRBV5-4 and TRBJ2-3; D is ambiguous. Trimming removed 2 bases from V and 4 bases from J, with 11 bases in between. Germline V gene lookup returns CDR1 SGHNT and CDR2 YYREEE (reference sequence). The CDR3 is made up of 14 amino acids. The CDR3 nucleotides are TGTGCCAGCAGCTTTTGGGGTAGTGCAGATACGCAGTATTTT. It yields the protein CASSFWGSADTQYF.

The chain uses TRBV9 and TRBJ2-3; 9 bases are a match to TRBD2. The CDR3 length is 17 residues. From germline, CDR1 is SGDLS and CDR2 YYNGEE. Unmatched junction bases numbered 13, after V lost 1 base and J lost 7 bases. CDR3 in amino acids: CASSVTGLALSSNTQYF. CDR3 nucleotide sequence: TGTGCCAGCAGCGTAACTGGACTAGCGTTATCTTCAAATACGCAGTATTTT.

This clone has a single count. The genes are TRBV30 and TRBJ1-1; D remains unclear. The ends were cut back, 6 bases at V and 6 bases at J, with 8 bases in the middle. Germline values: CDR1 GTSNPN, CDR2 SVGIG (reference sequence). The CDR3 loop spans 10 amino acids. The chain's CDR3 is CACFFPEAFF. The CDR3 DNA reads TGTGCCTGTTTCTTCCCTGAAGCTTTCTTT.

The chain carries TRBV21-1 and TRBJ1-2; no check of the table's D call, TRBD1, against the DNA was made. TRBV21-1 is reported as a pseudogene. The CDR3 has 16 amino acids. CDR3 bases: TGTGCCGCATCTCGACAACTACCGGGACAGGGGTATGGCTACACCTTC. Protein sequence: CAASRQLPGQGYGYTF.

J is TRBJ1-1 and V is TRBV2; D not resolved. The CDR3 contains 14 residues. CDR1 SNHLY and CDR2 FYNNEI come from the germline V gene. The V end lost 5 bases, the J end lost 0 bases, and 10 bases lay between the germline ends. The CDR3 region is CASSMTSVNTEAFF. In nucleotides, the CDR3 is TGTGCCAGCAGTATGACGTCGGTGAACACTGAAGCTTTCTTT.

V and J are TRBV5-5 and TRBJ2-7; a possible D gene is TRBD1 (5 bases). The CDR3 runs to 16 residues. CDR1 and CDR2 (germline): SGHKS, YYEKEE (reference sequence). Trimming shortened V by 2 bases and J by 0 bases, and 15 bases separated the two germline ends. Here the CDR3 reads CASSFGSYRSSYEQYF. DNA for the CDR3: TGTGCCAGCAGCTTCGGTTCGTACAGGAGCTCCTACGAGCAGTACTTC.

The rearrangement links TRBV25-1 to TRBJ1-1, with 10 bases that match TRBD1. The CDR3 sequence is 15 residues long. Per the germline V gene, CDR1 is MGHDK and CDR2 is SYGVNS. The V segment lost 7 bases and the J segment 5 bases; nucleotides outside the gene matches: 10. CDR3 loop: CASIKTGTGVTEAFF. The CDR3 DNA is TGTGCCAGCATAAAAACCGGGACAGGGGTTACTGAAGCTTTCTTT.

The chain carries TRBV4-1 and TRBJ2-4; D call uncertain. Per germline, CDR1 MGHRA and CDR2 YSYEKL. Trimming took 3 bases from V and 14 from J, leaving 20 bases between them. The CDR3 spans 14 residues. The CDR3 DNA sequence: TGCGCCAGCAGCCAGCCCCCGCCCGGGTCGGTTAAGTACTTC. Amino acids: CASSQPPPGSVKYF.

The chain joins TRBV4-3 to TRBJ2-7; 8 bases match TRBD1. The CDR3 runs 16 residues. V gave up 0 bases and J gave up 4 bases; unmatched junction bases: 8. Germline V gene data show CDR1 as LGHNA and CDR2 as YSLEER. The CDR3 DNA sequence: TGCGCCAGCAGCCAAGATTCGGGACAGGCTGGTTACGAGCAGTACTTC. It yields the protein CASSQDSGQAGYEQYF.

The chain uses TRBV7-9 and TRBJ2-3, with D tentatively TRBD1 or TRBD2 (5 bases each). The V gene's germline CDR1 is SEHNR and CDR2 FQNEAQ (reference sequence). V gave up 4 bases and J gave up 0 bases, with 14 bases separating them. CDR3 length: 16 amino acids. The CDR3 protein is CASSSRQTISTDTQYF. The CDR3, as DNA: TGTGCCAGCAGCTCCCGACAGACTATAAGCACAGATACGCAGTATTTT.

The rearrangement uses TRBV7-8 and TRBJ2-7, with TRBD2 matching over 8 bases. Germline-derived CDR1 and CDR2 are SGHVS and FQNEAQ. CDR3 size: 14 residues. V was pared by 1 base and J by 6 bases, with 5 bases of the junction left unmatched. CDR3 residues: CASSLGSGGLEQYF. The DNA for the CDR3 is TGTGCCAGCAGCTTAGGGTCGGGAGGGCTCGAGCAGTACTTC.

This clone was recorded only once. V usage is TRBV28 and J usage is TRBJ2-1; no definite D call. Per the germline V gene, CDR1 is MDHEN and CDR2 is SYDVKM. V was trimmed by 7 bases and J by 0 bases, leaving 13 bases between them. The CDR3 consists of 15 residues. The CDR3 is CASTPYGSSYNEQFF. The CDR3 DNA is TGTGCCAGCACCCCGTACGGTAGCTCCTACAATGAGCAGTTCTTC.

The chain uses TRBV7-6 and TRBJ2-7, with 11 bases matching TRBD2. J was trimmed by 7 bases and V by 0 bases; bases with no gene match: 5. The germline CDR1 and CDR2 sequences are SGHVS and FNYEAQ. CDR3 size: 15 residues. CDR3 nucleotides: TGTGCCAGCAGCTTAGCGACTAGCGGGATACGGGAGCAGTACTTC. Protein: CASSLATSGIREQYF.

The gene calls are TRBV29-1 and TRBJ1-1, with 8 bases lining up with TRBD1. The germline CDR1 and CDR2 sequences are SQVTM and ANQGSEA. The CDR3 runs to 12 residues. The ends lost 7 bases at V and 6 bases at J; junction bases unmatched: 7. The CDR3 loop reads CSARTGYPEAFF. CDR3 nucleotide sequence: TGCAGCGCTAGGACAGGGTATCCTGAAGCTTTCTTT.

The CDR3 sequence is CASSLSTGGDEQYF. The CDR3 DNA reads TGTGCCAGCAGCTTAAGTACAGGCGGTGACGAGCAGTACTTC. The chain couples TRBV7-9 to TRBJ2-7; possibly TRBD1 for D (5 bases). The CDR3 has 14 amino acids. Trimming shortened V by 2 bases and J by 5 bases, and 13 bases separated the two germline ends. Germline V gives CDR1 SEHNR, CDR2 FQNEAQ (reference sequence).

The chain links TRBV6-5 to TRBJ1-1, with D hard to call. The CDR3 contains 15 residues. CDR1 and CDR2 (germline): MNHEY, SVGAGI. The V end lost 2 bases, the J end lost 0 bases, and 10 bases lay between the germline ends. DNA for the CDR3: TGTGCCAGCAGTTACGAGGCGGGTATGAACACTGAAGCTTTCTTT. This sequence encodes CASSYEAGMNTEAFF.

The chain combines TRBV11-1 with TRBJ2-1; no reliable D call. Germline V gives CDR1 SGHAT, CDR2 FQDESV (reference sequence). CDR3 length: 17 residues. Between the trimmed V and J ends, which lost 8 bases and 12 bases, there was a span of 32 bases. The DNA for the CDR3 is TGTGCCAGCGGAATTCCTACCGAAGGTCCTAATCCCCTCTCGCAGTTCTTC. This translates into CASGIPTEGPNPLSQFF. Looking up the rest from reference TRBV11-1 and TRBJ2-1 gives the full variable domain: EAEVAQSPRYKITEKSQAVAFWCDPISGHATLYWYRQILGQGPELLVQFQDESVVDDSQLPKDRFSAERLKGVDSTLKIQPAELGDSAMYLCASGIPTEGPNPLSQFFGPGTRLTVL.